The 18 T cell receptor beta chains reported below all come from one sample, sequenced in a study of post-analysis software for immune sequencing data. Each TCR beta cDNA library carried unique molecular identifiers. TCRdb itself ran the PCR reads through MiXCR, one entry per CDR3 protein. The profile shows hundreds of thousands of distinct CDR3 sequences, less than 35% of them singletons. Points from the study as a whole: Higher frequency in patients than in controls was seen for about five TRBV segments, with TRBV5-6, TRBV5-1 and TRBV20-1 among them.

These receptors are not linked to any known antigen. The sample comprised blood. These receptors were collected from a girl aged 5-17 years with multiple sclerosis.

The chain has TRBV2 and TRBJ1-4; D gene ambiguous. Germline values: CDR1 SNHLY, CDR2 FYNNEI. Trimming removed 8 bases from V and 7 bases from J, with 17 bases in between. This CDR3 has 14 residues. CDR3 protein: CASAGTVGIEKLFF. The DNA for the CDR3 is TGTGCCAGCGCCGGAACAGTCGGTATTGAAAAACTGTTTTTT.

The V gene is TRBV7-2, the J gene TRBJ1-2; TRBD1 is a possible D gene (5 bases). The germline V gene encodes CDR1 SGHTA and CDR2 FQGNSA. The CDR3 contains 15 residues. Trimming shortened V by 5 bases and J by 8 bases, and 21 bases separated the two germline ends. The CDR3 nucleotides read TGTGCCAGCAGCAAAGACAGCCCCCCGGCGAAGGGCTACACCTTC. This translates into CASSKDSPPAKGYTF.

This clonotype was picked up one time. The rearrangement links TRBV20-1 to TRBJ2-5; 9 bases line up with TRBD2. This CDR3 comprises 14 residues. V was pared by 5 bases and J by 7 bases, with 11 bases of the junction left unmatched. Per the germline V gene, CDR1 is DFQATT and CDR2 is SNEGSKA (reference sequence). The CDR3 here is CSADTRGGLGTQYF. The DNA for the CDR3 is TGCAGTGCTGACACGCGGGGGGGCTTGGGGACCCAGTACTTC.

The rearrangement joins TRBV29-1 to TRBJ2-5; 8 bases are shared with TRBD2. The CDR3 totals 14 residues. Per the germline V gene, CDR1 is SQVTM and CDR2 is ANQGSEA. V trimming: 4 bases; J trimming: 7 bases; junction bases outside the gene matches: 11. CDR3 protein: CSVGTSGAPVTQYF. In nucleotides, the CDR3 is TGCAGCGTTGGCACTAGCGGAGCCCCGGTGACCCAGTACTTC.

The V and J genes are TRBV20-1 and TRBJ1-2; D unclear. The V and J ends lost 3 bases and 8 bases respectively, with 13 bases between them. CDR1 and CDR2 from the germline V gene are DFQATT and SNEGSKA (reference sequence). The CDR3 spans 12 residues. DNA of the CDR3: TGCAGTGCTAGTTTGCGAAGCGGGGGCTACACCTTC. Translated: CSASLRSGGYTF.

This rearrangement joins TRBV19 to TRBJ2-7; the D is unclear. V was trimmed by 4 bases and J by 0 bases, leaving 4 bases between them. The length of the CDR3 is 12 residues. CDR1 and CDR2 (germline): LNHDA, SQIVND (reference sequence). The CDR3 sequence: CASSTYSYEQYF. CDR3 nucleotides: TGTGCCAGTAGTACCTACTCCTACGAGCAGTACTTC.

V usage is TRBV25-1 and J usage is TRBJ1-1; D call uncertain. CDR1 is MGHDK, CDR2 SYGVNS, per germline. The CDR3 consists of 13 residues. Trimming left V 3 bases short and J 5 bases short, with 10 bases between. This chain's CDR3 is CASSDPWGTEAFF. DNA for the CDR3: TGTGCCAGCAGTGACCCCTGGGGAACTGAAGCTTTCTTT.

This clonotype came up a few times. The chain has TRBV4-1 and TRBJ2-5, with D possibly being TRBD1 or TRBD2 (5 bases each). Germline lookup yields CDR1 MGHRA and CDR2 YSYEKL. The CDR3 is 14 amino acids. V gave up 4 bases and J gave up 5 bases, with 14 bases separating them. The CDR3 loop is CASSLGGDGETQYF. The CDR3 DNA is TGCGCCAGCAGCCTTGGTGGGGACGGGGAGACCCAGTACTTC.

This clonotype is a singleton in its sample. This chain connects TRBV11-3 to TRBJ2-3, with D possibly matching TRBD2 (6 bases). This CDR3 has 16 residues. Germline CDR1 reads SGHNT; CDR2 reads YENEEA. Trimming removed 5 bases from V and 3 bases from J, with 18 bases in between. CDR3 DNA: TGTGCCAGCAGCCTGGGGGGACCCCACGCGACAGATACGCAGTATTTT. This codes for CASSLGGPHATDTQYF.

This clonotype was picked up many times. The rearrangement joins TRBV12-3 or TRBV12-4 to TRBJ2-5; 7 positions agree with TRBD2. The CDR3 is 14 amino acids. V was clipped by 6 bases and J by 0 bases; unmatched bases: 4. The CDR3 DNA sequence: TGTGCCAGCAGCTCCCTAGCGGACCAAGAGACCCAGTACTTC. Translating it yields CASSSLADQETQYF.

This clonotype was found a few times. This chain joins TRBV28 and TRBJ2-1; no clear D gene. This CDR3 region has 15 residues. Trimming stripped 6 bases from V and 0 bases from J, with 12 bases between. In germline, CDR1 is MDHEN, CDR2 SYDVKM. The CDR3 protein is CASRTVRFSYNEQFF. DNA for the CDR3: TGTGCCAGCAGGACCGTCCGTTTCTCCTACAATGAGCAGTTCTTC.

This clonotype was recorded a few times. This chain links TRBV29-1 with TRBJ2-6, with TRBD2 matching 7 bases. CDR1 and CDR2 (germline): SQVTM, ANQGSEA. The CDR3 is 15 residues long. Trimming cost V 3 bases and J 4 bases; bases outside gene matches: 6. This CDR3 is CSVEAGVRGANVLTF. As DNA, the CDR3 is TGCAGCGTTGAGGCGGGGGTTCGAGGGGCCAACGTCCTGACTTTC. Together with reference TRBV29-1 and TRBJ2-6, the CDR3 gives the full variable domain: SAVISQKPSRDICQRGTSLTIQCQVDSQVTMMFWYRQQPGQSLTLIATANQGSEATYESGFVIDKFPISRPNLTFSTLTVSNMSPEDSSIYLCSVEAGVRGANVLTFGAGSRLTVL.

A single count supports this clonotype. The V gene is TRBV28, the J gene TRBJ2-7; D is perhaps TRBD2 (6 bases). This CDR3 has 14 amino acids. The V end lost 5 bases, the J end lost 1 base, and 12 bases lay between the germline ends. Germline V gene sequence: CDR1 MDHEN, CDR2 SYDVKM. The CDR3 bases are TGTGCCAGCAGTACAAGGGGAGGATCCTACGAGCAGTACTTC. It is translated as CASSTRGGSYEQYF.

In the case of this clonotype: Compared with germline, one end of the junction differs, possibly owing to a read error. V usage is TRBV20-1 and J usage is TRBJ2-3; D might be TRBD2 (7 bases). The CDR3 totals 14 residues. Germline CDR1 DFQATT, CDR2 SNEGSKA (reference sequence). The CDR3 loop reads CSAPLADWTDTQDF. The CDR3 DNA sequence: TGCAGTGCACCCCTAGCGGATTGGACAGATACGCAGGATTTT.

In its sample, this clonotype was seen many times. A read error may produce the germline difference seen at one junction end. The V call is TRBV28, the J call TRBJ2-7, with D perhaps assigned TRBD1 or TRBD2 (5 bases each). Germline V gene data show CDR1 as MDHEN and CDR2 as SYDVKM. The CDR3 spans 13 residues. The CDR3 nucleotides read TGCGCCAGCAGCCCTGGGGGTTCCTACGAGCAGTACTTC. This encodes CASSPGGSYEQYF.

This rearrangement joins TRBV7-9 to TRBJ1-6, with a possible D match to TRBD1 (5 bases). The length of the CDR3 is 15 residues. Germline CDR1 and CDR2: SEHNR and FQNEAQ (reference sequence). The V gene lost 3 bases and the J gene lost 8 bases, with 14 bases spanning the gap. The CDR3 sequence is CASSFGDGPYSPLHF. CDR3 coding DNA: TGTGCCAGCAGCTTTGGGGACGGGCCTTATTCACCCCTCCACTTT.

This clonotype appeared a few times. This sequence joins TRBV7-2 and TRBJ2-3; TRBD1 is a possible D gene (5 bases). The CDR3 is made up of 13 amino acids. V was cut by 5 bases and J by 8 bases, with 14 bases left in between. From germline, CDR1 is SGHTA and CDR2 FQGNSA. Here the CDR3 DNA reads TGTGCCAGCAGCGAATCGTCCCAGGGTACGCAGTATTTT. It specifies CASSESSQGTQYF.

This clonotype was seen a handful of times. V is TRBV7-8 and J is TRBJ2-1, with 8 positions matching TRBD2. This CDR3 contains 18 residues. From germline, CDR1 is SGHVS and CDR2 FQNEAQ. Germline trimming cut 5 bases from V and 7 bases from J; bases unmatched to any gene: 19. CDR3 in DNA: TGTGCCAGCAGCAAAAATCCCCCCCCGGGAGGGCCGAGAAATGAGCAGTTCTTC. It codes for CASSKNPPPGGPRNEQFF.